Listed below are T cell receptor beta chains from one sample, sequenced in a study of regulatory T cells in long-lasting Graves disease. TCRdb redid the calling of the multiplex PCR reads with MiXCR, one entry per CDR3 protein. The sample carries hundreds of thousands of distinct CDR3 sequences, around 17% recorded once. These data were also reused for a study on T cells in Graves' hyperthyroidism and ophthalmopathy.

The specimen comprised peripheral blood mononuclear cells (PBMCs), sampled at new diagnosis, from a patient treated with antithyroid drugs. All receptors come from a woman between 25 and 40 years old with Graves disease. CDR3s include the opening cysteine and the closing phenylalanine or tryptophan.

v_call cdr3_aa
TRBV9 CASSILTGGTGELFF
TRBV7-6 CASSGPGPNTDTQYF
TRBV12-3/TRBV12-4 CASSFVAGTSYEQYF
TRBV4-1 CASSPFRGTDTQYF
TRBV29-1 CSVVSGTGGAYEQYF
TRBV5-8 CASSKYREETQYF
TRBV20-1 CSARSMDFKNEQFF
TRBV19 CASSIPGQNYEQYF
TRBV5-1 CASSPEFLLREGPSSYEQYF
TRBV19 CASQRGEMNGYTF